This T cell receptor beta chain was captured by sequencing in a study of blood T cell repertoires in COVID-19. Overall study: The origin of the acute and convalescent COVID-19 samples was the United States, Italy and Spain. T cells, B-cell-depleted T cells, or PBMCs supplied cDNA or gDNA.

V lost 2 bases, J lost 4 bases, and 14 bases lay in between. Germline V gene lookup returns CDR1 SQVTM and CDR2 ANQGSEA. The CDR3 contains 14 residues. Per the original methods: Amplification of reference gene primers provided the estimated nucleated cell counts. The method was immunoSEQ multiplex PCR; TCRdb's version includes in-frame clones alone and lacks a portion of them. That table gives V, J and clone size, and the DNA gave D and trimming. The top ten hold roughly 4.5% of the sample, which has a few hundred thousand clones, roughly nine tenths seen once. The sequencing sample was made of peripheral blood. The V and J genes are TRBV29-1 and TRBJ1-2, with D tentatively TRBD1 (5 bases). This receptor was identified in a woman aged 40 to 50 who had recovered from COVID-19. For the CDR3, the DNA is TGCAGCGTTGAACGGGGGACGGTGACCTATGGCTACACCTTC. Translating it yields CSVERGTVTYGYTF.